These 8 T cell receptor beta chains originate from one sample sequenced in a study of T cells in Graves' hyperthyroidism and ophthalmopathy. The investigators amplified TCR beta CDR3 regions from RNA transcripts. Carried out on the TCR CDR3, a first-round RT-PCR used the HTBI primer set. Via MiXCR, TCRdb re-called the multiplex PCR reads, giving one row per CDR3 protein. The sample shows some 690,000 distinct CDR3 sequences, around 15% of them seen only once. The sample consisted of blood. These receptors came from a man aged 50 to 59 with Graves' hyperthyroidism.

In its sample, this clonotype was seen a few times. This clone may be a read error of a much larger clone one base away. The rearrangement links TRBV27 to TRBJ2-7, with 10 positions matching TRBD2. Germline CDR1 MNHEY, CDR2 SMNVEV (reference sequence). J was trimmed by 2 bases and V by 3 bases; bases with no gene match: 4. The CDR3 totals 15 residues. The CDR3 nucleotides read TGTGCCAGCAGTTTCACTAGCGGGGACCCCTACGAGCAGTACTTC. Protein: CASSFTSGDPYEQYF.

CDR3 protein: CSALSTGQIYSNQPQHF. Here the CDR3 DNA reads TGCAGTGCTTTATCTACGGGACAAATTTATAGCAATCAGCCCCAGCATTTT. The chain recombines TRBV20-1 with TRBJ1-5; D may be TRBD1 (6 bases). CDR1 and CDR2 from the germline V gene are DFQATT and SNEGSKA (reference sequence). The CDR3 loop spans 17 amino acids. Trimming removed 5 bases at V and 0 bases at J, with 20 bases between.

This clonotype was seen ten or more times. This chain joins TRBV28 and TRBJ2-7, with 7 positions matching TRBD2. CDR3 length: 15 amino acids. The V gene's germline CDR1 is MDHEN and CDR2 SYDVKM. The junction had 11 bases not matched to a gene; V was cut back by 6 bases and J by 3 bases. The CDR3 reads CASRRDRDYHYEQYF. The CDR3 region has the DNA TGTGCCAGCAGGCGAGATCGGGACTACCACTACGAGCAGTACTTC.

This clonotype was detected ten times or more. J is TRBJ1-1 and V is TRBV16; no definite D call. CDR1 and CDR2 (germline): KGHSY, FQNENV. The CDR3 is 12 residues long. V shed 6 bases and J shed 4 bases, with 9 bases lying between them. This CDR3 reads CASSVTSTEAFF. As DNA, the CDR3 is TGTGCCAGCAGTGTCACGAGCACTGAAGCTTTCTTT.

About this clonotype itself: Its ends do not fully match the called genes, so a read error is possible. V gene TRBV5-5 combines with J gene TRBJ1-3; 7 nucleotides match TRBD1. Germline V gene data show CDR1 as SGHKS and CDR2 as YYEKEE (reference sequence). The CDR3 covers 15 residues. In DNA form, the CDR3 reads TGTGCCAGCAGCTTGGACAGGGGTGATGGAAAAACCATATATTTT. This translates into CASSLDRGDGKTIYF.

As concerns this clonotype: This may stem from a read error, because a much larger clone lies one nucleotide away. The conserved phenylalanine or tryptophan is not found at the CDR3 terminus, so this likely reflects a read error. The V call is TRBV19, the J call TRBJ2-5, with D possibly called TRBD1 or TRBD2 (6 bases each). CDR3 size: 14 residues. V gave up 4 bases and J gave up 4 bases, with 13 bases separating them. Germline V CDR1 and CDR2: LNHDA, SQIVND (reference sequence). CDR3 region: CASSRGGQGETQYL. Written as DNA, the CDR3 is TGTGCCAGTAGTAGAGGGGGGCAGGGAGAGACCCAGTACTTA.

There are many counts of this clonotype. V is TRBV28 and J is TRBJ2-3, with 13 bases that match TRBD2. V was pared by 5 bases and J by 4 bases, with 9 bases of the junction left unmatched. This CDR3 spans 17 amino acids. CDR1 and CDR2 from the germline V gene are MDHEN and SYDVKM. CDR3 DNA sequence: TGTGCCAGCAGTCTAAGACTAGCGGGGGGCCCTCCAGATACGCAGTATTTT. It is translated as CASSLRLAGGPPDTQYF.

This clonotype was seen a handful of times. The chain has TRBV5-4 and TRBJ2-1, with 7 nucleotides matching TRBD1. The CDR3 spans 15 residues. Germline lookup yields CDR1 SGHNT and CDR2 YYREEE (reference sequence). The trim removed 5 bases at V and 0 bases at J, leaving 5 bases unmatched. The CDR3: CASRPQGISYNEQFF. The DNA of the CDR3 is TGTGCCAGCAGGCCACAGGGGATCTCCTACAATGAGCAGTTCTTC.